This T cell receptor (beta chain) was found in a study of PD-1 blockade in classical Hodgkin lymphoma. Notes on the study in general: A reduction in baseline TCR diversity was reportedly seen in newly diagnosed patients relative to healthy donors. When nivolumab was started under 1 year after ASCT, patients were excluded. Researchers reported that CD4+ TCR diversity, though not CD8+, rose significantly by C4D1. Newly diagnosed patients and complete responders had comparable diversity at baseline.

Remarks on this clone: Its target is not known.

The CDR3 runs 16 residues. V lost 4 bases and J lost 3; bases outside the gene matches: 9. The germline V gene has CDR1 MDHEN and CDR2 SYDVKM. TCRdb's copy holds only in-frame clones and misses some; the assay was immunoSEQ multiplex PCR. The sample records about 86,000 clones, about 91% being singletons. Exposure to brentuximab vedotin varied, and each patient had relapsed following autologous stem cell transplantation. The chain is built from TRBV28 and TRBJ2-7; 10 positions match TRBD2. The sample in question was peripheral blood mononuclear cells (PBMCs), obtained before the second cycle of nivolumab. This clonotype originated in a human donor with classical Hodgkin lymphoma. CDR3 protein: CASSSTKAGGFYEQYF. DNA of the CDR3: TGTGCCAGCAGTTCCACTAAAGCGGGGGGGTTCTACGAGCAGTACTTC. The full variable domain, completed using reference TRBV28 and TRBJ2-7, is DVKVTQSSRYLVKRTGEKVFLECVQDMDHENMFWYRQDPGLGLRLIYFSYDVKMKEKGDIPEGYSVSREKKERFSLILESASTNQTSMYLCASSSTKAGGFYEQYFGPGTRLTVT.